Following are 27 T cell receptor beta chains from one sample sequenced in a study of blood T cell repertoires in COVID-19. Using immunoSEQ multiplex PCR, the repertoire was profiled, and TCRdb retains in-frame clones only, with some absent. Among 100,000 to 150,000 clones listed, roughly three quarters were seen once. The material sequenced was peripheral blood. These receptors came from a woman in her 70s with acute or convalescent COVID-19.

This clone occurred a few times. Other DNA variants within this sample encode the same CDR3. The chain joins TRBV6-5 to TRBJ1-5, with 9 positions matching TRBD1. With V trimmed by 6 bases and J by 2 bases, 2 bases remained unmatched. Per germline, CDR1 MNHEY and CDR2 SVGAGI. CDR3 length equals 14 residues. In nucleotides, the CDR3 is TGTGCCAGCAGCCGGACAGGGGGCAATCAGCCCCAGCATTTT. Protein product: CASSRTGGNQPQHF.

This chain links TRBV2 with TRBJ2-1; 9 bases fit TRBD2. CDR3 length equals 16 residues. Per germline, CDR1 SNHLY and CDR2 FYNNEI. V shed 2 bases, J shed 5 bases, and the junction held 7 bases outside the gene matches. The CDR3 bases are TGTGCCAGCAGTGAAATAGCGGGAGCTGGGAACAATGAGCAGTTCTTC. It is translated as CASSEIAGAGNNEQFF.

As for this clone: The sample has other DNA sequences that encode this CDR3 too. V gene TRBV9 combines with J gene TRBJ2-2; unclear D gene. V lost 0 bases and J lost 5, with 5 bases in between. This CDR3 spans 13 amino acids. Germline values: CDR1 SGDLS, CDR2 YYNGEE. CDR3 in amino acids: CASSVGGTGELFF. The CDR3 DNA is TGTGCCAGCAGCGTAGGAGGAACCGGGGAGCTGTTTTTT.

The chain couples TRBV10-1 to TRBJ1-2; the D gene is possibly TRBD1 (5 bases). The germline gives CDR1 WNHNN, CDR2 SYGVQD (reference sequence). V dropped 0 bases and J dropped 4 bases, with 9 bases sitting between them. CDR3 length equals 14 residues. This chain's CDR3 is CASSESGTPYGYTF. The CDR3 coding sequence is TGCGCCAGCAGTGAGTCGGGGACTCCCTATGGCTACACCTTC.

Here the CDR3 reads CASSFTGGRSGANVLTF. The CDR3, as DNA: TGTGCCAGCAGTTTTACAGGGGGAAGGTCTGGGGCCAACGTCCTGACTTTC. V is TRBV28 and J is TRBJ2-6; 8 bases agree with TRBD1. The CDR3 contains 17 residues. Germline-derived CDR1 and CDR2 are MDHEN and SYDVKM. V trimming: 3 bases; J trimming: 1 base; junction bases outside the gene matches: 5.

This clone was counted a few times. This chain connects TRBV2 to TRBJ1-3; TRBD1 matches 9 bases. From germline, CDR1 is SNHLY and CDR2 FYNNEI. The CDR3 totals 15 residues. V gave up 6 bases and J gave up 2 bases; unmatched junction bases: 5. For the CDR3, the DNA is TGTGCCAGCAGCCCCAGGACAGGGGCTGGAAACACCATATATTTT. Amino acid sequence: CASSPRTGAGNTIYF.

The chain couples TRBV3-1 (or the pseudogene TRBV3-2) to TRBJ2-5, with a weak D call TRBD2 (5 bases). This CDR3 spans 14 amino acids. V was pared by 6 bases and J by 5 bases, with 16 bases between. CDR1 is LGHDT and CDR2 is YNNKEL in the germline V gene (reference sequence). The CDR3 DNA reads as TGTGCCAGCAGACCGTCCGCGGGCCGGGAGACCCAGTACTTC. Its translation: CASRPSAGRETQYF.

The V and J genes are TRBV5-1 and TRBJ2-3; 7 nucleotides line up with TRBD2. Germline CDR1 SGHRS, CDR2 YFSETQ. V was clipped by 3 bases and J by 2 bases; unmatched bases: 6. CDR3 size: 15 residues. The CDR3 bases are TGCGCCAGCAGCTCAAGCGGGACCTACACAGATACGCAGTATTTT. It encodes CASSSSGTYTDTQYF.

This sequence joins TRBV28 and TRBJ2-2; TRBD1 matches 7 bases. CDR1 is MDHEN, CDR2 SYDVKM, per germline. This CDR3 is 13 amino acids long. V gave up 6 bases and J gave up 7 bases; unmatched junction bases: 5. CDR3 protein: CASSGTVYGELFF. The CDR3 DNA reads as TGTGCCAGCAGCGGGACAGTCTACGGGGAGCTGTTTTTT. The entire variable domain, with the rest obtained from reference TRBV28 and TRBJ2-2, is as follows: DVKVTQSSRYLVKRTGEKVFLECVQDMDHENMFWYRQDPGLGLRLIYFSYDVKMKEKGDIPEGYSVSREKKERFSLILESASTNQTSMYLCASSGTVYGELFFGEGSRLTVL.

This clone is judged medium-sized (0.01 to 0.1%). The V gene is TRBV3-1 (or the pseudogene TRBV3-2), the J gene TRBJ2-5, with a possible D match to TRBD2 (5 bases). V lost 4 bases and J lost 5, with 14 bases in between. The CDR3 runs 14 residues. The germline gives CDR1 LGHDT, CDR2 YNNKEL (reference sequence). In nucleotides, the CDR3 is TGTGCCAGCAGCCCTCCGTCGGAGGTGGAGACCCAGTACTTC. It encodes CASSPPSEVETQYF.

This clone was picked up a small number of times. The CDR3 region is CASMSDEQYF. The DNA of the CDR3 is TGTGCCAGCATGTCGGACGAGCAGTACTTC. The chain employs TRBV2 and TRBJ2-7, with D unclear. Trimming cost V 7 bases and J 5 bases, with 6 bases left between them. CDR3 length: 10 amino acids. CDR1 and CDR2 (germline): SNHLY, FYNNEI. The entire variable domain, with the rest obtained from reference TRBV2 and TRBJ2-7, is as follows: EPEVTQTPSHQVTQMGQEVILRCVPISNHLYFYWYRQILGQKVEFLVSFYNNEISEKSEIFDDQFSVERPDGSNFTLKIRSTKLEDSAMYFCASMSDEQYFGPGTRLTVT.

This clone was counted only a few times. The gene calls are TRBV5-6 and TRBJ2-3; a possible D gene is TRBD1 (6 bases). Germline CDR1 and CDR2: SGHDT and YYEEEE. CDR3 length: 12 amino acids. Between the trimmed V and J ends, which lost 4 bases and 5 bases, there was a span of 8 bases. The CDR3 protein is CASSEGGDTQYF. DNA for the CDR3: TGTGCCAGCAGCGAAGGGGGAGATACGCAGTATTTT.

This clone was seen more than once but under ten times. The CDR3 spells CASSETSGGAHEQFF. In DNA, the CDR3 is TGTGCCAGCAGCGAAACTAGCGGGGGGGCCCATGAGCAGTTCTTC. The J gene is TRBJ2-1, the V gene TRBV7-9, with TRBD2 matching 13 bases. CDR3 length: 15 residues. Germline trimming cut 5 bases from V and 8 bases from J; bases unmatched to any gene: 6. The V gene's germline CDR1 is SEHNR and CDR2 FQNEAQ (reference sequence).

The chain links TRBV7-3 to TRBJ1-1; D is ambiguous. V lost 4 bases to trimming and J lost 2 bases, with 5 bases between them. The CDR3 is made up of 12 amino acids. The germline V gene encodes CDR1 SGHTA and CDR2 FQGTGA. The CDR3 is CASSSSNTEAFF. CDR3 sequence (DNA): TGTGCCAGCAGCTCGTCCAACACTGAAGCTTTCTTT.

This clone has ten or more counts. The chain combines TRBV4-1 with TRBJ1-5; D unresolved. CDR3 length: 18 residues. The germline V and J ends were trimmed by 0 bases and 3 bases, with 18 bases remaining between them. The germline CDR1 and CDR2 sequences are MGHRA and YSYEKL. CDR3 DNA sequence: TGCGCCAGCAGCCAAGATATCCGAATCGGGATGAACAATCAGCCCCAGCATTTT. Protein product: CASSQDIRIGMNNQPQHF.

This clone came up a few times. The CDR3, as DNA: TGTGCCGGCGCGGGGGGCGGCACAGATACGCAGTATTTT. Its protein product is CAGAGGGTDTQYF. The chain is built from TRBV2 and TRBJ2-3; 8 positions agree with TRBD2. The CDR3 is 13 residues long. Trimming took 11 bases from V and 1 from J; bases not matched to a gene: 5. Looked up from germline, CDR1 is SNHLY and CDR2 is FYNNEI.

The DNA of the CDR3 is TGTGCCTGGAGTGCCGGGACAGATCAGCCCCAGCATTTT. Its protein product is CAWSAGTDQPQHF. The chain couples TRBV30 to TRBJ1-5; 7 nucleotides agree with TRBD1. Germline trimming cut 1 base from V and 5 bases from J; bases unmatched to any gene: 2. CDR3 length: 13 residues. Germline-derived CDR1 and CDR2 are GTSNPN and SVGIG (reference sequence). Full variable domain (missing parts from reference TRBV30 and TRBJ1-5): SQTIHQWPATLVQPVGSPLSLECTVEGTSNPNLYWYRQAAGRGLQLLFYSVGIGQISSEVPQNLSASRPQDRQFILSSKKLLLSDSGFYLCAWSAGTDQPQHFGDGTRLSIL.

The chain links TRBV1 to TRBJ1-6; the DNA was not compared with TRBD1, the D call given in the table. TRBV1 is a pseudogene segment. CDR3 length: 19 amino acids. CDR3 protein: CTSSQDDLGQGKGCSPLHF. CDR3 DNA: TGCACCAGCAGCCAAGACGACCTGGGACAGGGGAAAGGATGCTCACCCCTCCACTTT.

The DNA of the CDR3 is TGTGCCAGCAGCTTGCCGGGACAGGGGGCGTCGGGAGAGACCCAGTACTTC. Protein product: CASSLPGQGASGETQYF. V usage is TRBV5-4 and J usage is TRBJ2-5, with 12 bases that match TRBD1. Trimming took 1 base from V and 4 from J; bases not matched to a gene: 8. Germline assignment: CDR1 SGHNT and CDR2 YYREEE (reference sequence). The CDR3 loop spans 17 amino acids.

V usage is TRBV4-3 and J usage is TRBJ2-3, with 7 bases that match TRBD1. Losses at the gene ends were 1 base for V and 3 bases for J; bases not matched to a gene: 7. In germline, CDR1 is LGHNA, CDR2 YSLEER. The CDR3 contains 16 residues. The CDR3 reads CASSQALGQQTDTQYF. The DNA of the CDR3 is TGCGCCAGCAGCCAAGCTCTGGGACAGCAAACAGATACGCAGTATTTT.

The chain is built from TRBV7-9 and TRBJ2-5; TRBD2 might be the D (5 bases). Germline-derived CDR1 and CDR2 are SEHNR and FQNEAQ (reference sequence). The CDR3 length is 17 residues. V lost 1 base, J lost 5 bases, and 20 bases lay in between. The CDR3 DNA is TGTGCCAGCAGCTTAGGCGTTCGGGGTGTAGTCTTCGAGACCCAGTACTTC. Translating it yields CASSLGVRGVVFETQYF.

This chain connects TRBV27 to TRBJ1-2; D perhaps matches TRBD1 (5 bases). V dropped 2 bases and J dropped 4 bases, with 11 bases sitting between them. This CDR3 has 14 amino acids. The germline V gene has CDR1 MNHEY and CDR2 SMNVEV (reference sequence). CDR3 sequence (DNA): TGTGCCAGCAGTTTAACAGGTTCTTCCTATGGCTACACCTTC. Its protein product is CASSLTGSSYGYTF.

J is TRBJ2-7 and V is TRBV15; D is unresolved. This CDR3 is 15 amino acids long. The germline CDR1 and CDR2 sequences are LNHNV and YYDKDF (reference sequence). V lost 3 bases, J lost 0 bases, and 12 bases lay in between. CDR3 sequence reads: CATSRSFGSSYEQYF. Written as DNA, the CDR3 is TGTGCCACCAGCAGGTCCTTTGGCAGCTCCTACGAGCAGTACTTC.

This chain uses TRBV6-5 with TRBJ2-7, with 10 nucleotides matching TRBD1. The CDR3 covers 14 residues. CDR1 and CDR2 from the germline V gene are MNHEY and SVGAGI. Trimming cost V 6 bases and J 5 bases; bases outside gene matches: 7. CDR3 DNA: TGTGCCAGCAGACGCCGGGACAGGGGCCACGAGCAGTACTTC. It encodes CASRRRDRGHEQYF.

This sequence joins TRBV4-1 and TRBJ2-5, with D perhaps TRBD1 (5 bases). The CDR3 length is 16 residues. Looked up from germline, CDR1 is MGHRA and CDR2 is YSYEKL. V lost 0 bases and J lost 0, with 11 bases in between. CDR3 region: CASSQDTRGHQETQYF. The CDR3 nucleotides read TGCGCCAGCAGCCAAGACACAAGGGGCCACCAAGAGACCCAGTACTTC.

V is TRBV6-5 and J is TRBJ2-5; D is unresolved. Trimming took off 4 bases at V and 5 bases at J, with 11 bases between the two ends. Germline CDR1 and CDR2: MNHEY and SVGAGI. The CDR3 sequence is 13 residues long. The DNA of the CDR3 is TGTGCCAGCAGTTTCCAGGTCCGGGAGACCCAGTACTTC. Translation: CASSFQVRETQYF.

The CDR3 nucleotides read TGTGCCAGCAGCCCATTAATGGGAGGGCCCGGAGATACGCAGTATTTT. Protein: CASSPLMGGPGDTQYF. This sequence joins TRBV3-1 (or the pseudogene TRBV3-2) and TRBJ2-3, with 7 nucleotides matching TRBD2. Looked up from germline, CDR1 is LGHDT and CDR2 is YNNKEL (reference sequence). The CDR3 covers 16 residues. Germline trimming cut 4 bases from V and 5 bases from J; bases unmatched to any gene: 12.